This T cell receptor beta chain was sequenced during a study of cytomegalovirus exposure and HLA in healthy donors. The CDR3 is made up of 19 amino acids. Germline lookup yields CDR1 LGHNA and CDR2 YSLEER. Losses at the gene ends were 0 bases for V and 0 bases for J; bases not matched to a gene: 11. Notes on the study in general: Altogether, about 160 TCR beta chains were recorded as cytomegalovirus-associated.

Assay: immunoSEQ multiplex PCR; the TCRdb copy retains only in-frame clones and omits some. The sample lists 150,000 to 160,000 clones, roughly 86% occurring once. For this clone: Antigen unknown.

The chain uses TRBV4-3 and TRBJ2-3; 8 bases align to TRBD1. This receptor was identified in a human donor in good health. Sequences were obtained from PBMCs. The CDR3 DNA reads TGCGCCAGCAGCCAAGACCCGGGACAGGCAGGGGGAAGCACAGATACGCAGTATTTT. This encodes CASSQDPGQAGGSTDTQYF.